This TCR beta chain was sequenced in a study of cytotoxic CD8 clonotypes in ibrutinib-treated CLL (dated by TCRdb to the early 2020s). Notes on the research overall: The cohort was composed of around twelve relapsed/refractory and approximately 14 treatment-naive patients; IGHV unmutated status was identified in 17 patients. Cryopreserved peripheral blood mononuclear cells were collected at three points: before therapy, at response, and at either sustained remission or disease progression. Partial responses were observed in some 24 patients and complete responses in 2; after a median follow-up of about 69 months, remission was maintained in roughly 15 patients and progression was observed in about twelve. An average of around 250,000 productive templates and some 100,000 productive rearrangements was obtained per sample. Response samples were taken after a median of 12 months on treatment, ranging from about 6 to 36 months. All remission and progressive disease samples were collected while patients were still receiving ibrutinib. Longitudinal samples were available for about 30% of the roughly 86 trial participants. The study at large found these results: At baseline, clonality was higher than in age-matched healthy donors and showed a strong correlation with circulating CD8+ T-cell counts. An increase in clonality was observed at ibrutinib response, with clonality remaining stable during sustained remission and falling back toward baseline at progression. Public clonotypes were rare and either shrank or stayed stable during treatment, and the rise in clonality at ibrutinib response reflected expansion of private clonotypes. Sampling times were not matched between sustained-remission and progressing patients, and lymph node repertoires were not studied.

Concerning this clone itself: Its antigen is currently not known. Base qualities are not provided; no much larger clone lies one nucleotide away.

The germline V gene supplies CDR1 SQVTM and CDR2 ANQGSEA. The CDR3 numbers 14 residues from cysteine through phenylalanine. Solely the CDR3 DNA is kept, with 42 bases framed from the first base. Germline trimming: 0 bases from V, 2 bases from J; junction bases outside gene matches: 4. Each clonotype received, on average, around 9.6x coverage in deep resolution sequencing performed on a MiSeq, where the target depth lay between 1 in 1 million and 1 in 200,000 T cells. The immunoSEQ hsTCRB Kit was used to generate the TCR beta libraries. Under the source paper's analysis protocol: Data were analyzed with ImmunoSEQ Data Assistant and ImmunoSEQ Analyzer, with V, D and J genes assigned per IMGT definitions. Clonality, which ranges from 0 to 1, was calculated by subtracting the normalized Shannon entropy of productive rearrangement frequencies from one. Only overrepresented clonotypes making up at least 0.05% of each patient's repertoire were included in the public clonotype analysis. Repertoires from about a dozen age-matched healthy donors in immuneACCESS were used as clonality controls. Not all clones reach the TCRdb copy of this immuneACCESS table, which keeps in-frame sequences only. Checked studies attribute under half of the gap to unresolved V genes and leave the rest unexplained. V and J calls plus clone size are reproduced from that table; the DNA served to infer D and trimming. This sample gives approximately 74,000 clones in total; approximately 80% of them show up just once. Under 8.5% of the sample belongs to the ten largest clones.

Interpreted using the paper, the time point label stands for: progressive disease on ibrutinib. For TCR beta library preparation, approximately 1.9 micrograms of genomic DNA was extracted from cryopreserved PBMCs. Longitudinal blood samples from CLL patients receiving ibrutinib monotherapy were subjected to high-throughput TCR beta sequencing. The patients took part in an open-label, single-center phase 2 trial of ibrutinib monotherapy. Here the chain combines TRBV29-1 and TRBJ2-7; TRBD1 fits 7 bases in the junction. The receptor comes from a human donor with chronic lymphocytic leukemia. Sequencing was performed on PBMCs, taken at disease progression, from a patient treated with ibrutinib. The CDR3 sequence is CSVEEDRAPYEQYF. The DNA sequence reads TGCAGCGTTGAAGAAGACAGGGCCCCCTACGAGCAGTACTTC.